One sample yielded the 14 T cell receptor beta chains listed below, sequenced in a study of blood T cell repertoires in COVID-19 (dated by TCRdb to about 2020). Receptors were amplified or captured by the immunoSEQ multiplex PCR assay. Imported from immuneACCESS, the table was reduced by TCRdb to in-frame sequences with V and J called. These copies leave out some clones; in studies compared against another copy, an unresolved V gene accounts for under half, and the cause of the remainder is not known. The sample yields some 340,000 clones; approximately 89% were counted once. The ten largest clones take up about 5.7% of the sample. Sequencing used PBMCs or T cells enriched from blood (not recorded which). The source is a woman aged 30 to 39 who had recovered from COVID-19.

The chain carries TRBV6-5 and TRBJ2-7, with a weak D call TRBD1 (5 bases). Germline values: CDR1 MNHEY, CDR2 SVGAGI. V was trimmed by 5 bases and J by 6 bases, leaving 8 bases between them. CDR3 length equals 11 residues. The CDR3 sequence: CASSNQGEQYF. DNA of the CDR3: TGTGCCAGCAGTAATCAGGGCGAGCAGTACTTC.

This CDR3 reads CASIRDRNQPQHF. The CDR3 DNA reads as TGTGCCAGCATCCGGGACAGGAATCAGCCCCAGCATTTT. The J gene is TRBJ1-5, the V gene TRBV2, with TRBD1 matching over 8 bases. The length of the CDR3 is 13 residues. J gave up 4 bases and V 7 bases, and 3 bases lay outside the gene matches. The germline V gene encodes CDR1 SNHLY and CDR2 FYNNEI.

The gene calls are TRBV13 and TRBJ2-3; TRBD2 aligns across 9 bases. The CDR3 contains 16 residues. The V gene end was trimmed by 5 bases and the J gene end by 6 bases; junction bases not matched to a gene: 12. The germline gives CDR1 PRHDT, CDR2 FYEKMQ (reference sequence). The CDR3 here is CASSTWGGLATDTQYF. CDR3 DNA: TGTGCCAGCAGCACGTGGGGCGGACTAGCGACGGATACGCAGTATTTT.

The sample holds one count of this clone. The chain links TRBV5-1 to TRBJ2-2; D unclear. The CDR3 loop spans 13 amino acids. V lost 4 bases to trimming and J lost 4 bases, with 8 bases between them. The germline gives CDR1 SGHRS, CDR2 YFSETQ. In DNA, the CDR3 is TGCGCCAGCAGCCCGGTTGTCACCGGGGAGCTGTTTTTT. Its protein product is CASSPVVTGELFF.

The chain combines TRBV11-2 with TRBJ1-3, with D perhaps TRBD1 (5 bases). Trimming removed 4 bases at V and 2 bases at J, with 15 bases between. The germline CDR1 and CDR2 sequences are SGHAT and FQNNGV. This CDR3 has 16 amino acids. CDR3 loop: CASSYLQGSPGNTIYF. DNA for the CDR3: TGTGCCAGCAGCTATCTCCAGGGTTCGCCTGGAAACACCATATATTTT.

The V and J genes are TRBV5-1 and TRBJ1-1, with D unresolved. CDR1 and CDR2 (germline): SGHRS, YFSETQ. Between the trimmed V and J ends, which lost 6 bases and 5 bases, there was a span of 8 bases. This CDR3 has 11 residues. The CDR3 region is CASTGETEAFF. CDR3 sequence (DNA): TGCGCCAGCACTGGGGAGACTGAAGCTTTCTTT.

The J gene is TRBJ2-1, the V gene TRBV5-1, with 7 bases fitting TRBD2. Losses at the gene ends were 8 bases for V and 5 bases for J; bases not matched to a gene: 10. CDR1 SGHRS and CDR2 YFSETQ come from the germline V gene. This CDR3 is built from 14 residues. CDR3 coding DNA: TGCGCCAGTAAACGACTAGCTGGGGACAATGAGCAGTTCTTC. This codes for CASKRLAGDNEQFF.

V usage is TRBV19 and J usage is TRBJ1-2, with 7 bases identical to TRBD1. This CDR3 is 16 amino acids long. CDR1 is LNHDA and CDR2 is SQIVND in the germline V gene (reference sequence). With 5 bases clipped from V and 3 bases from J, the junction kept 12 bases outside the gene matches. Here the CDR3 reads CASSSPGQGVYYGYTF. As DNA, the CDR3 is TGTGCCAGTAGTTCCCCCGGGCAGGGGGTTTACTATGGCTACACCTTC.

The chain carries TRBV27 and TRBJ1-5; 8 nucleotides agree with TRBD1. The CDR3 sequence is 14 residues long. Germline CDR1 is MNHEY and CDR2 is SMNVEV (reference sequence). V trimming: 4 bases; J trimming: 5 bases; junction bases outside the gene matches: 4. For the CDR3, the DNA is TGTGCCAGCAGTTCTGACAGGGGCCATCAGCCCCAGCATTTT. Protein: CASSSDRGHQPQHF.

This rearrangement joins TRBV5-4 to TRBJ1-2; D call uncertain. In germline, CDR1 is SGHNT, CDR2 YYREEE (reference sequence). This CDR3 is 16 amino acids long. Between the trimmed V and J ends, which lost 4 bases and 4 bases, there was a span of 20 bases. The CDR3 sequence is CASSPPPTREGYGYTF. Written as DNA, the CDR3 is TGTGCCAGCAGCCCTCCCCCGACTAGGGAAGGCTATGGCTACACCTTC.

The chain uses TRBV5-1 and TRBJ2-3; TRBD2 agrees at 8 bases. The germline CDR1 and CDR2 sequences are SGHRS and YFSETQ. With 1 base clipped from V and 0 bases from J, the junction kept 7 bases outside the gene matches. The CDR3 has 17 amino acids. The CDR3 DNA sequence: TGCGCCAGCAGCTTGAAGTTAGCGGGGAGGAGCACAGATACGCAGTATTTT. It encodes CASSLKLAGRSTDTQYF.

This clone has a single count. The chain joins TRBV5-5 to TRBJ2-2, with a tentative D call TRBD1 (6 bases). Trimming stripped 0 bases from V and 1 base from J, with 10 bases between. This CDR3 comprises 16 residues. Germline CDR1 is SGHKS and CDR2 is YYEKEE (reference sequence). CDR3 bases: TGTGCCAGCAGCTTGGAGACAGGAATGAACACCGGGGAGCTGTTTTTT. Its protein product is CASSLETGMNTGELFF.

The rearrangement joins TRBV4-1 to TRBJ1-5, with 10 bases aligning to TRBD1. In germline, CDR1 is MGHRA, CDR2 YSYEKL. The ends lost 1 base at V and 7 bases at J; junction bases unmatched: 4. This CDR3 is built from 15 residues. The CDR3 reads CASSQAGTGEQPQHF. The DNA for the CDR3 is TGCGCCAGCAGCCAAGCCGGGACAGGGGAACAGCCCCAGCATTTT.

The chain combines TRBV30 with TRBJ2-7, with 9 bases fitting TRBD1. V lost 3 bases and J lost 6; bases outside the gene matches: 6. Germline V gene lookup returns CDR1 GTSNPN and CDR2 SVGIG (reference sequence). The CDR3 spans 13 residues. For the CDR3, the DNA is TGTGCCTGGAGGAAGGGACAGGGCCTCGAGCAGTACTTC. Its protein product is CAWRKGQGLEQYF. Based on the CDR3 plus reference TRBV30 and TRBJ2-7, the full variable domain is SQTIHQWPATLVQPVGSPLSLECTVEGTSNPNLYWYRQAAGRGLQLLFYSVGIGQISSEVPQNLSASRPQDRQFILSSKKLLLSDSGFYLCAWRKGQGLEQYFGPGTRLTVT.